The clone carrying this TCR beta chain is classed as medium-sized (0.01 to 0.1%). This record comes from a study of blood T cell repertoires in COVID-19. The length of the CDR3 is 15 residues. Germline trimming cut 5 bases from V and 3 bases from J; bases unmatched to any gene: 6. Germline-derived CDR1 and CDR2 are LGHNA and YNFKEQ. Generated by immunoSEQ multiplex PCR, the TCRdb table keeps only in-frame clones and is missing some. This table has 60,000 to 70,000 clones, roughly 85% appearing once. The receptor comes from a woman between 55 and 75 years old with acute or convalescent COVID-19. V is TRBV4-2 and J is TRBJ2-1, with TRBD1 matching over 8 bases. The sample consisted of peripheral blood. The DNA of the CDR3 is TGTGCCAGCAGCACCGACAGGGGAGACTACAATGAGCAGTTCTTC. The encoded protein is CASSTDRGDYNEQFF.